This TCR beta chain was documented in a study of blood T cells in healthy people across ages. Study information: Per two T cells, template switching captured roughly one barcoded beta molecule.

The sample holds many counts of this clonotype. Given a much more abundant clone one base away, this may be a read error. V was trimmed by 1 base and J by 3 bases, leaving 9 bases between them. Germline values: CDR1 SEHNR, CDR2 FQNEAQ (reference sequence). The CDR3 totals 14 residues. Combining a sample-barcoded 5' primer with a J-beta primer mix, a second PCR ran for roughly 7 to 11 cycles. Sequencing recovered at least 3 million CDR3-containing paired-end reads from each sample. Each CDR3 protein gets one entry after TCRdb re-called the 5' RACE reads with MiXCR. The sample yields 650,000 to 700,000 distinct CDR3 sequences, 32% seen once.

The chain employs TRBV7-9 and TRBJ2-5; weak D call: TRBD1 (5 bases). The receptor was derived from a woman of 80 years or more in good health. The sequencing input was blood. The CDR3 here is CASSLEGREETQYF. The CDR3 nucleotides read TGTGCCAGCAGCTTAGAGGGCAGGGAAGAGACCCAGTACTTC. Complete variable domain (other parts from reference TRBV7-9 and TRBJ2-5): DTGVSQNPRHKITKRGQNVTFRCDPISEHNRLYWYRQTLGQGPEFLTYFQNEAQLEKSRLLSDRFSAERPKGSFSTLEIQRTEQGDSAMYLCASSLEGREETQYFGPGTRLLVL.